The sequence of this T cell receptor (beta chain) was determined in a study of OX40 agonist ivuxolimab in advanced cancers. CDR3 length equals 13 residues. The germline gives CDR1 SGHTA, CDR2 FQGTGA. V gave up 5 bases and J gave up 1 base, with 8 bases separating them. Sequencing was performed with immunoSEQ multiplex PCR; in TCRdb, only in-frame clones are kept and a portion is missing. The top ten hold roughly 7.9% of the sample, which has tens of thousands of clones, almost 85% seen once. This chain joins TRBV7-3 and TRBJ2-5; the D gene could be TRBD1 or TRBD2 (5 bases each). The sequencing here drew on CD4+ or CD8+ T cells sorted from blood, taken in a trial of the OX40 agonist ivuxolimab. The clonotype was recovered from an adult with an advanced solid tumor such as melanoma, head and neck, liver or kidney cancer. In DNA, the CDR3 is TGTGCCAGCAGCCTGGGGGTCCAAGAGACCCAGTACTTC. Protein sequence: CASSLGVQETQYF.